This entry features one T cell receptor (beta chain) sequence. Trimming removed 5 bases from V and 0 bases from J, with 8 bases in between. The CDR3 contains 13 residues. CDR1 is SGHAT, CDR2 FQNNGV, per germline. Original handling: Cell counts per sample came from amplifying reference gene primers. Some clones are missing from TCRdb's copy, which holds only in-frame ones; the method was immunoSEQ multiplex PCR. That table supplies the V and J calls and clone size; D and trimming were determined from the DNA. The sample yields 350,000 or so clones, roughly 90% seen once. The data are from a study of blood T cell repertoires in COVID-19. In the study overall: The origin of the acute and convalescent COVID-19 samples was the United States, Italy and Spain. T cells, B-cell-depleted T cells, or PBMCs provided the cDNA or gDNA that served as material.

The sequencing sample was made of peripheral blood. The clonotype originates from a man younger than 35 with active or convalescent COVID-19. V is TRBV11-2 and J is TRBJ2-7, with no clear D. CDR3 region: CASSAGISYEQYF. As DNA, the CDR3 is TGTGCCAGCAGCGCAGGTATCTCCTACGAGCAGTACTTC.